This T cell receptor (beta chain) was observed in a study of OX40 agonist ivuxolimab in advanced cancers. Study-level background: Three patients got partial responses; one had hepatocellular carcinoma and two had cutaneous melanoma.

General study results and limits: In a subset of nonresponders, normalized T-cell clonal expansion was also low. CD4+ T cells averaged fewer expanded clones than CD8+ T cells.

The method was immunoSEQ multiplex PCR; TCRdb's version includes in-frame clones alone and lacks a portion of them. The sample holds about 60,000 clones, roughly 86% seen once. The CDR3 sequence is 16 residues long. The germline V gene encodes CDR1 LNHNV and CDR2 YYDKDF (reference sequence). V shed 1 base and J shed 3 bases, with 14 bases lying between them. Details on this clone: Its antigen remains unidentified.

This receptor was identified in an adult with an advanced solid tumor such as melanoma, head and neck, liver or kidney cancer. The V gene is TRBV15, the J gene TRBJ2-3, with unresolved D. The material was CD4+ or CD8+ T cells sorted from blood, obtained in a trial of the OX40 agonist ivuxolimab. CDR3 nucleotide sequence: TGTGCCACCAGCAGAGGACAAAGGTTAGGGACAGATACGCAGTATTTT. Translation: CATSRGQRLGTDTQYF.